This entry describes one TCR beta chain. Antigen: not known. This sample was included in a study of STAT5B mutations in CD4+ large granular lymphocyte leukemia. The length of the CDR3 is 13 residues. Looked up from germline, CDR1 is SGDLS and CDR2 is YYNGEE. V lost 2 bases, J lost 0 bases, and 5 bases lay in between. TCRdb's copy holds only in-frame clones and misses some; the assay was immunoSEQ multiplex PCR. This table holds fewer than 25,000 clones, 70% to 85% found once. The study's findings and limits: 8/27 top patient clones versus 2/35 control clones were TRBV06-family.

The sequence was collected from a human donor in good health. This sequence joins TRBV9 and TRBJ2-5; unclear D gene. The sequenced material came from CD4+ T cells from blood buffy coats. The CDR3 spells CASSVGNQETQYF. The CDR3 nucleotides are TGTGCCAGCAGCGTGGGTAACCAAGAGACCCAGTACTTC.